The TCR beta chain under discussion was sequenced for a study of T cell responses to AZD1222 COVID-19 vaccine. Overall study context: Samples with a second dose at about 4 or about 12 weeks were pooled together.

Germline V gene data show CDR1 as MNHEY and CDR2 as SVGAGI. The CDR3 extends over 16 amino acids. J lost 1 base, V lost 2 bases, and 7 bases had no gene match. Note on this clone: Antigen specificity is unknown.

Method: immunoSEQ multiplex PCR; TCRdb's copy keeps in-frame clones and lacks some. This repertoire shows about 130,000 clones, around 87% found once; its top ten account for 10%. General study points: Spike-specific TCR breadth and depth went up after people got two AZD1222 doses. AZD1222 recipients seropositive at baseline numbered only 5 or 6.

V and J are TRBV6-5 and TRBJ1-1, with 7 bases that match TRBD1. The source material was peripheral blood, sampled on day 0 of AZD1222 vaccination. This receptor was obtained from an adult in good health. CDR3 residues: CASSYLPGGRNTEAFF. The CDR3 DNA follows: TGTGCCAGCAGTTACCTCCCAGGGGGTCGGAACACTGAAGCTTTCTTT.